The clone carrying this TCR beta chain turned up a few times. Profiled with immunoSEQ multiplex PCR; TCRdb holds only in-frame clones, not every one. The table has about half a million clones, approximately 78% seen once. The data are from a study of shared clonotypes between healthy human individuals. CDR3 size: 13 residues. The germline gives CDR1 MDHEN, CDR2 SYDVKM. Losses at the gene ends were 9 bases for V and 5 bases for J; bases not matched to a gene: 3. Sequenced input: PBMCs. The rearrangement uses TRBV28 and TRBJ2-7; 14 nucleotides align to TRBD2. This TCR derives from a woman in her thirties or forties in good health. Some clones in this sample may be carry-over from other donors' samples. The CDR3 DNA sequence: TGTGCCAGTCGGACTAGCGGGAGGAACGAGCAGTACTTC. Residues: CASRTSGRNEQYF. Variable domain in full (rest from reference TRBV28 and TRBJ2-7): DVKVTQSSRYLVKRTGEKVFLECVQDMDHENMFWYRQDPGLGLRLIYFSYDVKMKEKGDIPEGYSVSREKKERFSLILESASTNQTSMYLCASRTSGRNEQYFGPGTRLTVT.